This TCR beta chain was sequenced for a study of cytomegalovirus exposure and HLA in healthy donors. Details on this clone: Its antigen is as yet unknown.

Per the germline V gene, CDR1 is SNHLY and CDR2 is FYNNEI. The length of the CDR3 is 14 residues. The V gene lost 4 bases and the J gene lost 2 bases, with 11 bases spanning the gap. Regarding donors, all were healthy bone marrow donors. The primer mix had 60 Vbeta and 13 Jbeta primers. Sequencing used immunoSEQ multiplex PCR; TCRdb keeps in-frame clones, though not all of them. The data hold hundreds of thousands of clones, with roughly 81% observed a single time. Regarding the study as a whole: An analysis was carried out later, and it reportedly showed fewer N-insertions in an Asian-associated ancestry cluster than the 666-donor mean. One cluster of highly shared sequence variants probably arose as a sequencing artifact. Rates of TCR association differed by HLA locus in a later analysis, with DRB1 highest and HLA-C lowest.

This TCR was recovered from a girl aged 2-10 years in good health and CMV-seronegative. The specimen sequenced was PBMCs. The chain uses TRBV2 and TRBJ2-5, with TRBD2 as a possible D gene (6 bases). CDR3 nucleotides: TGTGCCAGCAGTGTCAGCGGGCTTCAAGAGACCCAGTACTTC. It specifies CASSVSGLQETQYF. The full variable domain, rest sourced from reference TRBV2 and TRBJ2-5, is EPEVTQTPSHQVTQMGQEVILRCVPISNHLYFYWYRQILGQKVEFLVSFYNNEISEKSEIFDDQFSVERPDGSNFTLKIRSTKLEDSAMYFCASSVSGLQETQYFGPGTRLLVL.